This T cell receptor beta chain was obtained from a study of shared clonotypes between healthy human individuals. Overall study context: The donor group consisted of a couple of women and a few men, aged 18 to 49. Points from the study as a whole: Collection of samples was limited to blood; tissue repertoires likely differ.

This clone turned up a few times. The target antigen is unknown. Sequenced by immunoSEQ multiplex PCR; TCRdb stores in-frame clones only, minus some. Among around 700,000 clones, 55% to 75% were seen once, and the ten largest hold 1.8%. Naive CD45RA+ and memory CD45RA-negative subsets were split from CD4+ cells. The CDR3 is 16 amino acids. V trimming: 1 base; J trimming: 7 bases; junction bases outside the gene matches: 4. Germline V gene lookup returns CDR1 SGHDN and CDR2 FVKESK. Sequenced sample: memory CD4+ T cells sorted from blood. Subset given: CD45RA-negative fraction. The chain joins TRBV14 to TRBJ2-1; TRBD2 matches 13 bases. The sequence came from a woman in her 30s in good health. The CDR3, as DNA: TGTGCCAGCAGCCAAGGACTAGCGGGAGGACAGAATGAGCAGTTCTTC. It specifies CASSQGLAGGQNEQFF.